The 5 T cell receptor beta chains below come from one sample, sequenced in a study of blood T cell repertoires in COVID-19. Method: immunoSEQ multiplex PCR; TCRdb's copy keeps in-frame clones and lacks some. The table shows roughly 250,000 clones, with roughly 84% occurring only once. Sequencing was carried out using peripheral blood. The receptors were sampled from a human donor with COVID-19, enrolled during active disease. The donor label of this sample is uncertain.

This rearrangement joins TRBV7-2 to TRBJ2-1, with TRBD2 matching 9 bases. This CDR3 has 13 amino acids. CDR1 and CDR2 from the germline V gene are SGHTA and FQGNSA. V dropped 1 base and J dropped 14; count of bases not matched to a gene: 6. This CDR3 reads CASSLGSSGKEFF. The CDR3 nucleotides are TGTGCCAGCAGCTTAGGGTCTAGCGGGAAGGAGTTCTTC.

This chain links TRBV4-1 with TRBJ1-2; TRBD1 agrees at 7 bases. The CDR3 loop spans 13 amino acids. The trim removed 6 bases at V and 3 bases at J, leaving 4 bases unmatched. Per the germline V gene, CDR1 is MGHRA and CDR2 is YSYEKL. The CDR3 reads CASSPGGHYGYTF. CDR3 coding DNA: TGCGCCAGCAGTCCAGGGGGACACTATGGCTACACCTTC.

This chain uses TRBV5-1 with TRBJ2-1; 9 nucleotides line up with TRBD2. Germline CDR1 reads SGHRS; CDR2 reads YFSETQ. The CDR3 sequence is 18 residues long. V was clipped by 0 bases and J by 0 bases; unmatched bases: 7. CDR3 region: CASSLGVSGGSSYNEQFF. CDR3 nucleotides: TGCGCCAGCAGCTTGGGGGTTAGCGGGGGAAGCTCCTACAATGAGCAGTTCTTC.

The rearrangement joins TRBV5-4 to TRBJ2-2; tentatively, D is TRBD2 (5 bases). This CDR3 comprises 15 residues. V was pared by 2 bases and J by 0 bases, with 8 bases between. The germline gives CDR1 SGHNT, CDR2 YYREEE (reference sequence). The CDR3 spells CASSFRGSNTGELFF. The CDR3 DNA reads TGTGCCAGCAGCTTTCGGGGTTCGAACACCGGGGAGCTGTTTTTT. The full variable domain, its missing parts supplied by reference TRBV5-4 and TRBJ2-2, is ETGVTQSPTHLIKTRGQQVTLRCSSQSGHNTVSWYQQALGQGPQFIFQYYREEENGRGNFPPRFSGLQFPNYSSELNVNALELDDSALYLCASSFRGSNTGELFFGEGSRLTVL.

V gene TRBV11-2 combines with J gene TRBJ2-7, with TRBD1 matching 7 bases. Germline lookup yields CDR1 SGHAT and CDR2 FQNNGV. CDR3 size: 13 residues. Unmatched junction bases numbered 3, after V lost 5 bases and J lost 2 bases. The CDR3 spells CASSPDRTYEQYF. CDR3 nucleotides: TGTGCCAGCAGCCCGGACAGGACCTACGAGCAGTACTTC.